This TCR beta chain is from a study of shared clonotypes between healthy human individuals. Study-wide background: Sampling drew on donors who were two women and a few men aged 18 to 49.

The V segment lost 5 bases and the J segment 2 bases; nucleotides outside the gene matches: 16. The CDR3 has 19 amino acids. Germline CDR1 and CDR2: SEHNR and FQNEAQ (reference sequence). The naive CD8 population came from CD45RO-negative cells selected for CCR7, without terminally differentiated effector memory CD45RA+ cells. Assay execution proceeded at the deep level. Per the original data handling: ImmunoSEQ junction-only sequences lacked quality scores, so their filtering differed. TCRdb's table, derived via immunoSEQ multiplex PCR, lists solely in-frame clones and lacks some. That table furnishes V, J and clone size, whereas the DNA furnished D and trimming. The data show about 2 million clones, approximately 94% seen once.

The TCR sequence derives from a man aged 18 to 30 in good health. V and J are TRBV7-9 and TRBJ2-3; TRBD2 matches 10 bases. Specimen: naive CD8+ T cells sorted from blood. The CDR3 sequence: CASSHPLFSGRTDTDTQYF. The CDR3 bases are TGTGCCAGCAGCCATCCTTTGTTTAGCGGGAGGACAGACACAGATACGCAGTATTTT.